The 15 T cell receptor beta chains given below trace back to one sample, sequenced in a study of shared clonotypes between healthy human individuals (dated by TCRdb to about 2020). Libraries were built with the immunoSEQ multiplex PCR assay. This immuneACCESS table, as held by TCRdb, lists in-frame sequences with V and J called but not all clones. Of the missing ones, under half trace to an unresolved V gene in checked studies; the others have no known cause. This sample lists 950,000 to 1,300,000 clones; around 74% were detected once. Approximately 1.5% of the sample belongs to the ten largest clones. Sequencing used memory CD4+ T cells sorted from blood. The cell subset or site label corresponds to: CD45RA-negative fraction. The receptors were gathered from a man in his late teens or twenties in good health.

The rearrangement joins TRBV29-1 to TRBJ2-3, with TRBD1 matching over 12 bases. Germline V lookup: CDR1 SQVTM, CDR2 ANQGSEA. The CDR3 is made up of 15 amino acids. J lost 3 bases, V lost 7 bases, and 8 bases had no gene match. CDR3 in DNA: TGCAGCGCTACCGGGACAGGGGGCCGAACAGATACGCAGTATTTT. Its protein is CSATGTGGRTDTQYF.

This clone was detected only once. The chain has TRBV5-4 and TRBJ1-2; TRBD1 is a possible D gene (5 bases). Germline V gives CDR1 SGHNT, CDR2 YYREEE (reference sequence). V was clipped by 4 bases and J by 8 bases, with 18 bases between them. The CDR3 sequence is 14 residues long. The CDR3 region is CASSPPSGIGGYTF. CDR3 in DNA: TGTGCCAGCAGCCCGCCGTCAGGGATTGGGGGCTACACCTTC. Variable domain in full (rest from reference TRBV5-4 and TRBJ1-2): ETGVTQSPTHLIKTRGQQVTLRCSSQSGHNTVSWYQQALGQGPQFIFQYYREEENGRGNFPPRFSGLQFPNYSSELNVNALELDDSALYLCASSPPSGIGGYTFGSGTRLTVV.

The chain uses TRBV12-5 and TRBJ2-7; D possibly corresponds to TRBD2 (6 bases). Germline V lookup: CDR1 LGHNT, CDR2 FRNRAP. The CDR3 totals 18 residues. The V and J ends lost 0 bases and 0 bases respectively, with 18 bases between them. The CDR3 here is CASGLVRLGTQLSYEQYF. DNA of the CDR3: TGTGCTAGTGGTTTGGTCCGCCTGGGGACTCAGCTCTCCTACGAGCAGTACTTC.

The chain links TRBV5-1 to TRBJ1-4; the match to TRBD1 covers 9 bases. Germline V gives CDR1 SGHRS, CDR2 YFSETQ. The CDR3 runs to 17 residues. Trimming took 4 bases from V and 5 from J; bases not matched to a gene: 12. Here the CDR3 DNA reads TGCGCCAGCAGCGGGGGAGTCGGTGGGACAGGGAATGAAAAACTGTTTTTT. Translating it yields CASSGGVGGTGNEKLFF.

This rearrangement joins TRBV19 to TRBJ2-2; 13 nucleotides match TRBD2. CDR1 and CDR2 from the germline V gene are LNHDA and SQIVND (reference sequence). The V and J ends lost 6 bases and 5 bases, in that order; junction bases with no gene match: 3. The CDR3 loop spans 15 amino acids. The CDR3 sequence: CASRGLAGVTGELFF. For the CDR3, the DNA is TGTGCCAGTAGAGGACTAGCGGGAGTTACCGGGGAGCTGTTTTTT.

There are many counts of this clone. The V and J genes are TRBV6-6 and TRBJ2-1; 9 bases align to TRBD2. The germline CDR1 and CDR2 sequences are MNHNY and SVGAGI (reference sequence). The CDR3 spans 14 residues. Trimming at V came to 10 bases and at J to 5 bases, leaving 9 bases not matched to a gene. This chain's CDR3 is CATGESGGNNEQFF. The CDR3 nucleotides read TGTGCCACCGGGGAGAGCGGGGGGAACAATGAGCAGTTCTTC.

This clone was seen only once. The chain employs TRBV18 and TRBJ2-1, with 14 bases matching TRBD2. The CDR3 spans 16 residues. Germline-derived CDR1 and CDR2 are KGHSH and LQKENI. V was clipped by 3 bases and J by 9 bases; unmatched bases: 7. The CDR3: CASSPPGLAGVVEQFF. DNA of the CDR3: TGTGCCAGCTCACCTCCGGGACTAGCGGGAGTTGTTGAGCAGTTCTTC.

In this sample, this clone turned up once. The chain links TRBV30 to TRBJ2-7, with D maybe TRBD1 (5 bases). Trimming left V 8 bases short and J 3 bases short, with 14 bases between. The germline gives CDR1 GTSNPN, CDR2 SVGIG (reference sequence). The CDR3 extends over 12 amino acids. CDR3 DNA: TGTGCCGCAGACCAAGGGGTCTACGAGCAGTACTTC. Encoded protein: CAADQGVYEQYF.

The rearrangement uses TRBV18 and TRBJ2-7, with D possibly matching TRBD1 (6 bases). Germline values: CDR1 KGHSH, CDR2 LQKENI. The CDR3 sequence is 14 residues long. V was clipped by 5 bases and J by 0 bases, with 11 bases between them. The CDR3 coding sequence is TGTGCCAGCTCATCGACAGGCTACTCCTACGAGCAGTACTTC. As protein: CASSSTGYSYEQYF.

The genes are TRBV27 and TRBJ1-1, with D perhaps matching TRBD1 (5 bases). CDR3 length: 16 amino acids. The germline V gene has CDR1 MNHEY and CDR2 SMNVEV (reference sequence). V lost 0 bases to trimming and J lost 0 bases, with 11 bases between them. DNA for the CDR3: TGTGCCAGCAGTTTATCGTGGGGACCCCTGAACACTGAAGCTTTCTTT. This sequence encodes CASSLSWGPLNTEAFF.

This CDR3 is CASKTGGNEKLFF. The DNA of the CDR3 is TGCGCCAGCAAGACAGGGGGTAATGAAAAACTGTTTTTT. V usage is TRBV5-1 and J usage is TRBJ1-4; TRBD1 matches at 9 bases. The CDR3 runs to 13 residues. Germline V gene lookup returns CDR1 SGHRS and CDR2 YFSETQ. The J segment lost 4 bases and the V segment lost 6 bases, leaving 1 base of the junction unmatched.

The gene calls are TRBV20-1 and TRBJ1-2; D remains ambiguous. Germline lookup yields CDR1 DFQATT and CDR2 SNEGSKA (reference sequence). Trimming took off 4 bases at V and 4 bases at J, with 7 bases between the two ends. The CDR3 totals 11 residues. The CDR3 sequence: CSAIDTYGYTF. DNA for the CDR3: TGCAGTGCTATCGACACCTATGGCTACACCTTC.

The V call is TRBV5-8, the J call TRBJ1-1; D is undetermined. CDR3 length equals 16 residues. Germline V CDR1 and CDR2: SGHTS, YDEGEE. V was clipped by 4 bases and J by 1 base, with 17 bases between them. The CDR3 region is CASSARLRHRNTEAFF. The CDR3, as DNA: TGTGCCAGCAGCGCTAGGCTTAGACACAGGAACACTGAAGCTTTCTTT.

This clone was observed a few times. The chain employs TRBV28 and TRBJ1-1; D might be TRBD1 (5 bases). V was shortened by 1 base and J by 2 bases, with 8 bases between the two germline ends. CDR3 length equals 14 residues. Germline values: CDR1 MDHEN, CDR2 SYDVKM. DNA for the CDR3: TGTGCCAGCAGTTTATCTGGGGCTAACACTGAAGCTTTCTTT. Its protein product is CASSLSGANTEAFF.

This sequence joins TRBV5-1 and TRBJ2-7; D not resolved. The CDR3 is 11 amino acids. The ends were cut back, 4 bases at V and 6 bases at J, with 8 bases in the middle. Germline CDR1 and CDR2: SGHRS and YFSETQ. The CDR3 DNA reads TGCGCCAGCAGCAGTGGAACCGAGCAGTACTTC. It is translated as CASSSGTEQYF.